This T cell receptor (beta chain) was captured in a study of breast tumors, draining lymph nodes, adjacent tissues. The table lists this clonotype with a few counts. The antigen remains unidentified. This may come from a read error, since a much larger clone is one base off. Axillary draining lymph nodes of breast cancer patients supplied the node samples. Points from the study as a whole: Data only fit, rather than demonstrated, lymph node origin of most tumor T cells. Tumor repertoires ranked between lymph nodes and nontumor tissue in diversity, with V and J gene preferences.

TCRdb processed the multiplex PCR reads anew with MiXCR; each CDR3 protein has one entry. The sample includes about 300,000 distinct CDR3 sequences, about 33% of them seen just once. The CDR3 consists of 15 residues. Germline values: CDR1 SGHRS, CDR2 YFSETQ. The genes are TRBV5-1 and TRBJ1-4; 10 bases align to TRBD1. The TCR comes from a female donor with breast cancer. Some clones in this sample may be carry-over from other donors' samples. Source material: axillary lymph node tissue. The DNA of the CDR3 is TGCACCAGCAGCATTGACAGGGGGCTTACTGGAAAACTGTTTTTT. This codes for CTSSIDRGLTGKLFF. The full variable domain, completed using reference TRBV5-1 and TRBJ1-4, is KAGVTQTPRYLIKTRGQQVTLSCSPISGHRSVSWYQQTPGQGLQFLFEYFSETQRNKGNFPGRFSGRQFSNSRSEMNVSTLELGDSALYLCTSSIDRGLTGKLFFGSGTQLSVL.